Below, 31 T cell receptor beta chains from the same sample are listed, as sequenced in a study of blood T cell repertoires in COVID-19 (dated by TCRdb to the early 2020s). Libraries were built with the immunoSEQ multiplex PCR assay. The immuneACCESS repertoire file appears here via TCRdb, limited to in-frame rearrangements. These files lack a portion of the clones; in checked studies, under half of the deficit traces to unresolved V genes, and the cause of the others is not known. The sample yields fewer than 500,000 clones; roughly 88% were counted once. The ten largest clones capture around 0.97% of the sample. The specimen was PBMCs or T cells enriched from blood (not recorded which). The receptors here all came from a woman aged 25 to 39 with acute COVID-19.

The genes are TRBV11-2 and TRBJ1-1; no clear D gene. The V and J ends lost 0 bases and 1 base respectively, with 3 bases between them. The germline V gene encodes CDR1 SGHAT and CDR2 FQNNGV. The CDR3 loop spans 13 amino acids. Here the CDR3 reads CASSLEANTEAFF. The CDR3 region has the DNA TGTGCCAGCAGCTTAGAAGCGAACACTGAAGCTTTCTTT.

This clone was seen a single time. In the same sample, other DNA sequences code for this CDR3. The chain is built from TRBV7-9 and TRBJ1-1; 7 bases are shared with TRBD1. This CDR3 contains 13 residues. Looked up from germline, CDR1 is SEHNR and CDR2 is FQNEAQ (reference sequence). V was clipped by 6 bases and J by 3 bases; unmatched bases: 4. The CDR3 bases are TGTGCCAGCAGTCTTACAGGGGACACTGAAGCTTTCTTT. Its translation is CASSLTGDTEAFF.

CDR3: CASSQVGQGIYEQYF. As DNA, the CDR3 is TGCGCCAGCAGCCAAGTTGGACAGGGTATCTACGAGCAGTACTTC. The chain recombines TRBV4-1 with TRBJ2-7; TRBD1 matches at 8 bases. The CDR3 spans 15 residues. In germline, CDR1 is MGHRA, CDR2 YSYEKL. J lost 3 bases, V lost 1 base, and 5 bases had no gene match.

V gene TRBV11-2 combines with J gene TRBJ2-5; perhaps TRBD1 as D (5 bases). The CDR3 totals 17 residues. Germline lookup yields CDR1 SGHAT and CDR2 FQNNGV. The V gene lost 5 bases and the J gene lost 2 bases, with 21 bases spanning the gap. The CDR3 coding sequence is TGTGCCAGCAGCACTTCTAAATTCACAGGACCACAAGAGACCCAGTACTTC. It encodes CASSTSKFTGPQETQYF.

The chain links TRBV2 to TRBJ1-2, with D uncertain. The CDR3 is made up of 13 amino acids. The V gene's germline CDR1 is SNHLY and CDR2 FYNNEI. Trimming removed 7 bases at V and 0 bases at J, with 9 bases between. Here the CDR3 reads CASIRQANYGYTF. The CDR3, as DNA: TGTGCCAGCATCCGACAAGCTAACTATGGCTACACCTTC. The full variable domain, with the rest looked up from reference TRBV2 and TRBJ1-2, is EPEVTQTPSHQVTQMGQEVILRCVPISNHLYFYWYRQILGQKVEFLVSFYNNEISEKSEIFDDQFSVERPDGSNFTLKIRSTKLEDSAMYFCASIRQANYGYTFGSGTRLTVV.

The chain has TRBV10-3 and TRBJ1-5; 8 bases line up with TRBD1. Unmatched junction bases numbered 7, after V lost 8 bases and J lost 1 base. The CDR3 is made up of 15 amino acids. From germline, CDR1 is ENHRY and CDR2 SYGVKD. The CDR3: CAIGTGIRSNQPQHF. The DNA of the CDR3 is TGTGCCATCGGGACAGGAATTAGGAGCAATCAGCCCCAGCATTTT.

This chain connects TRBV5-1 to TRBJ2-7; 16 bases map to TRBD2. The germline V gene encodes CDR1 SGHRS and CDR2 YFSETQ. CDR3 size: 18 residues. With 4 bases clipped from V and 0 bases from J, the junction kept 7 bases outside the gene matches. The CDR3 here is CASSRGTSGGASSYEQYF. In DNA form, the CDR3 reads TGCGCCAGCAGCCGCGGGACTAGCGGGGGGGCTAGCTCCTACGAGCAGTACTTC.

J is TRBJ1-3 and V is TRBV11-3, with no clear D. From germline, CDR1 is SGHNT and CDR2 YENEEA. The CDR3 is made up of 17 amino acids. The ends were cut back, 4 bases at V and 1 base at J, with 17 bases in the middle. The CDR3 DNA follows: TGTGCCAGCAGCTCAACAAAAAGCGGGGTATCTGGAAACACCATATATTTT. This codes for CASSSTKSGVSGNTIYF.

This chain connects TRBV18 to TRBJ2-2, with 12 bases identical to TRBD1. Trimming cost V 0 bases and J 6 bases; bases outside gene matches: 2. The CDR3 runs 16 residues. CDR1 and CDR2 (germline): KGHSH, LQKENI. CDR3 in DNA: TGTGCCAGCTCACCACCGGGACAGGGGGCTGCCGGGGAGCTGTTTTTT. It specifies CASSPPGQGAAGELFF.

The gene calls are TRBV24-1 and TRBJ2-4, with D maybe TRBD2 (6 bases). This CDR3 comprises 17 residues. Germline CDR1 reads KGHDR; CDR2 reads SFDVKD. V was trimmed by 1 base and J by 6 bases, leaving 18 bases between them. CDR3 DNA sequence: TGTGCCACCAGTGATTTTGGCGGGTGGGGAGGAGGAAACATTCAGTACTTC. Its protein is CATSDFGGWGGGNIQYF.

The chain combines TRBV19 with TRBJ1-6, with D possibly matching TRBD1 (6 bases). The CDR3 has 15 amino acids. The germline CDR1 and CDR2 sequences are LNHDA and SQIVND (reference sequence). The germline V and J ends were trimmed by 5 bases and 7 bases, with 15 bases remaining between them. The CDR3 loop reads CASSLSDSQNSPLHF. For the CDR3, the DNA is TGTGCCAGTAGTCTCTCGGACAGCCAAAATTCACCCCTCCACTTT.

The CDR3: CASGERRLNQPQHF. As DNA, the CDR3 is TGTGCCAGCGGGGAAAGGAGGCTCAATCAGCCCCAGCATTTT. This rearrangement joins TRBV3-1 (or the pseudogene TRBV3-2) to TRBJ1-5, with unresolved D. V lost 8 bases and J lost 3, with 14 bases in between. This CDR3 is built from 14 residues. Looked up from germline, CDR1 is LGHDT and CDR2 is YNNKEL (reference sequence).

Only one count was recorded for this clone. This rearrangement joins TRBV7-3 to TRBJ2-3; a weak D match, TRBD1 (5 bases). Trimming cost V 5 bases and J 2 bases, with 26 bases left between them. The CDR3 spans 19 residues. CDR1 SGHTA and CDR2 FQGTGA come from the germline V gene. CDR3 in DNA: TGTGCCAGCAGCCCAAGCCTCCAAGCAGGGCTAGTTTACACAGATACGCAGTATTTT. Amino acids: CASSPSLQAGLVYTDTQYF. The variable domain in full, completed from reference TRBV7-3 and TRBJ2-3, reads GAGVSQTPSNKVTEKGKYVELRCDPISGHTALYWYRQSLGQGPEFLIYFQGTGAADDSGLPNDRFFAVRPEGSVSTLKIQRTERGDSAVYLCASSPSLQAGLVYTDTQYFGPGTRLTVL.

Written as DNA, the CDR3 is TGTGCCAGCTCACCACGGGACAGGGTGATCGGGGAGCTGTTTTTT. This sequence encodes CASSPRDRVIGELFF. The chain uses TRBV18 and TRBJ2-2; 9 positions agree with TRBD1. This CDR3 spans 15 amino acids. V lost 1 base and J lost 7; bases outside the gene matches: 4. Germline V CDR1 and CDR2: KGHSH, LQKENI.

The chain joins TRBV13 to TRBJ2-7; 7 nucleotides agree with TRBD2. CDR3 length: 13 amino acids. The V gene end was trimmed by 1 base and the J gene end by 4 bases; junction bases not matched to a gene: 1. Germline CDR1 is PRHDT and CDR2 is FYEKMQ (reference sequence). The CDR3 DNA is TGTGCCAGCAGCTTAGAGGGAGGGTACGAGCAGTACTTC. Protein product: CASSLEGGYEQYF. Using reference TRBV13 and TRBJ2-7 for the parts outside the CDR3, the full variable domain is AAGVIQSPRHLIKEKRETATLKCYPIPRHDTVYWYQQGPGQDPQFLISFYEKMQSDKGSIPDRFSAQQFSDYHSELNMSSLELGDSALYFCASSLEGGYEQYFGPGTRLTVT.

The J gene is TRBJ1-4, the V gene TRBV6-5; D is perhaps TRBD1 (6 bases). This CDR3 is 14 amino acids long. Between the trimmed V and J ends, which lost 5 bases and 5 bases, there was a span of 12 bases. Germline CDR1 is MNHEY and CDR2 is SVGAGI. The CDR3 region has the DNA TGTGCCAGCAGTCAGGGGTACCGAAATGAAAAACTGTTTTTT. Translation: CASSQGYRNEKLFF.

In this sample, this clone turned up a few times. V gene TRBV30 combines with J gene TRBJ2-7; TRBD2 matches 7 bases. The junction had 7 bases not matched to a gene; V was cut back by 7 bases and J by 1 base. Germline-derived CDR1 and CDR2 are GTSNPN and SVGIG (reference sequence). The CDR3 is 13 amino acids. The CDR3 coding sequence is TGTGCCTCGGGGGGAGACCGTTCCTACGAGCAGTACTTC. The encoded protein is CASGGDRSYEQYF.

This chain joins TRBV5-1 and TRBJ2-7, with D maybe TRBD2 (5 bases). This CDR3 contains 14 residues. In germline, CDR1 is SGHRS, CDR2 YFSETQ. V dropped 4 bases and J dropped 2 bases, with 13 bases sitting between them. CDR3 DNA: TGCGCCAGCAGCCCAGCGGAGCCAACCTACGAGCAGTACTTC. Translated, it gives CASSPAEPTYEQYF.

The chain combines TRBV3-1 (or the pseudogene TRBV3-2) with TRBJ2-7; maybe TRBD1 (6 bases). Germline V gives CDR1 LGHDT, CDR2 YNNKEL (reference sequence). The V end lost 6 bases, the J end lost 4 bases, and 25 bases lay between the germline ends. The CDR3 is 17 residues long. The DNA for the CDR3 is TGTGCCAGCAGAGGGGAGTCGGAGAAAGGGGGTAGGTACGAGCAGTACTTC. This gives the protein CASRGESEKGGRYEQYF.

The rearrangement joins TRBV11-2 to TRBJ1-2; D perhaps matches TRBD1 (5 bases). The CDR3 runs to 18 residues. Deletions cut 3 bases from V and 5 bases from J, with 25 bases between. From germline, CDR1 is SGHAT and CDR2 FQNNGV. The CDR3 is CASSFTPKSGGGRYGYTF. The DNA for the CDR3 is TGTGCCAGCAGCTTTACCCCCAAGTCCGGGGGAGGCCGATATGGCTACACCTTC.

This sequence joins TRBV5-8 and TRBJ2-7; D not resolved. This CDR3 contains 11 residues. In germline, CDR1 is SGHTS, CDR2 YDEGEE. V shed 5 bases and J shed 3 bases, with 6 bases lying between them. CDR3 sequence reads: CASSPGYEQYF. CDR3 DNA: TGTGCCAGCAGTCCCGGCTACGAGCAGTACTTC.

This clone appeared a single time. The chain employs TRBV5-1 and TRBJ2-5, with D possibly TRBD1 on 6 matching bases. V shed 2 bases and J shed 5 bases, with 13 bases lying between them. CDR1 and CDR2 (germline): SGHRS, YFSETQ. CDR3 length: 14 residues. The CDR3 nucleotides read TGCGCCAGCAGCTTCGCGGACAGTAGGGAGACCCAGTACTTC. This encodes CASSFADSRETQYF.

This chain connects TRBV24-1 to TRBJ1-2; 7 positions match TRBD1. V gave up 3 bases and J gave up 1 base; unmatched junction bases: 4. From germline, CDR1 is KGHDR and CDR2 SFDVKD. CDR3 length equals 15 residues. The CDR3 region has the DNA TGTGCCACCAGTGATGGGGACAGCCTTAACTATGGCTACACCTTC. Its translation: CATSDGDSLNYGYTF.

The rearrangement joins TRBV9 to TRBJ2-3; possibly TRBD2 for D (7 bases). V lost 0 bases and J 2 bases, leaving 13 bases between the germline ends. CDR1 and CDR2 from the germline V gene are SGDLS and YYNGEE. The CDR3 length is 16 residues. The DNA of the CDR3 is TGTGCCAGCAGCGTAGGTCGGGGGGCCCCCACAGATACGCAGTATTTT. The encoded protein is CASSVGRGAPTDTQYF.

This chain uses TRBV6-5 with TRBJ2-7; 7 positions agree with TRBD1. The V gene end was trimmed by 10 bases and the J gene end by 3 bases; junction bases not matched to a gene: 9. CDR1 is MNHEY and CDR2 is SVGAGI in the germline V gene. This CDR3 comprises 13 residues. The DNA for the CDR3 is TGTGCCACCGCGACAGGGTCTGTCTACGAGCAGTACTTC. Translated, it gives CATATGSVYEQYF.

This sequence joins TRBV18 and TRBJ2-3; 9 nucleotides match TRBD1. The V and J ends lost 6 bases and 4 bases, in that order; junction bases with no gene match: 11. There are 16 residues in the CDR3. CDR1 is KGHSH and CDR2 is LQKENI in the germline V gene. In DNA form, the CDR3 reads TGTGCCAGCTCCTATGGAAGGGGACAGGGAGCAGATACGCAGTATTTT. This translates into CASSYGRGQGADTQYF. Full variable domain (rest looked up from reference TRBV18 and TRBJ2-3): NAGVMQNPRHLVRRRGQEARLRCSPMKGHSHVYWYRQLPEEGLKFMVYLQKENIIDESGMPKERFSAEFPKEGPSILRIQQVVRGDSAAYFCASSYGRGQGADTQYFGPGTRLTVL.

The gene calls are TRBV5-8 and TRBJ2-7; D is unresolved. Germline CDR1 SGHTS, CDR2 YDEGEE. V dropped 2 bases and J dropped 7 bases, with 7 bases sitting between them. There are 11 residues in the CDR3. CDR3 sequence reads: CASSFSVEQYF. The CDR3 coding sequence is TGTGCCAGCAGCTTCTCCGTTGAGCAGTACTTC.

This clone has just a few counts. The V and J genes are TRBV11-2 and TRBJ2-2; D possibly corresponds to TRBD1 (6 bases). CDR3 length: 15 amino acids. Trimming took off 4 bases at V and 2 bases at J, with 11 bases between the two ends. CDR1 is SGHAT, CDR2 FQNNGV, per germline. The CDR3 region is CASSYGTQNTGELFF. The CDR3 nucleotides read TGTGCCAGCAGCTACGGGACACAAAACACCGGGGAGCTGTTTTTT.

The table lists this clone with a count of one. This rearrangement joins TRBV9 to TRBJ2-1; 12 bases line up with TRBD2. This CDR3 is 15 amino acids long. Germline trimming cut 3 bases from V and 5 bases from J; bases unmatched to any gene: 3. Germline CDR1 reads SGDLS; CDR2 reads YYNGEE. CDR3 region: CASSARLAGDNEQFF. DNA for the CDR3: TGTGCCAGCAGCGCTCGACTAGCGGGGGACAATGAGCAGTTCTTC.

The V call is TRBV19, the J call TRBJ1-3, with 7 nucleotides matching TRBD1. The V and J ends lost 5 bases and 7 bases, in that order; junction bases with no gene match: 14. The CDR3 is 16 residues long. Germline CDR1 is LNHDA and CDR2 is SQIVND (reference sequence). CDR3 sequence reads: CASSPSTGRFSNTIYF. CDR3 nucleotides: TGTGCCAGTAGTCCGTCGACAGGGAGGTTTTCGAACACCATATATTTT.

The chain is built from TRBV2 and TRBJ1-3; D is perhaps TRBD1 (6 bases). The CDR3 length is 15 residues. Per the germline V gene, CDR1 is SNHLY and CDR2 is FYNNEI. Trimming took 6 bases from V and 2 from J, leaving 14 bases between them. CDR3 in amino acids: CASSESDRTGNTIYF. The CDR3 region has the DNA TGTGCCAGCAGCGAATCCGACAGGACTGGAAACACCATATATTTT.